Listed below are T cell receptor beta chains from one sample, sequenced in a study of T cells in Graves' hyperthyroidism and ophthalmopathy. TCRdb redid the calling of the multiplex PCR reads with MiXCR, one entry per CDR3 protein. The sample carries around 660,000 distinct CDR3 sequences, 45% recorded once. The specimen sequenced was peripheral blood or thyroid tissue (not recorded which). The receptors originated from an adult man with Graves' disease, either hyperthyroidism or ophthalmopathy (not recorded which). CDR3s include the opening cysteine and the closing phenylalanine or tryptophan. A D gene is named only where the DNA matches it firmly. Size is stated for part of the rows, as once, few or many counts, or as a class when the clone is expanded.

v_call: TRBV7-9; clone_size: few; d_call: TRBD1; j_call: TRBJ1-4; cdr3_nt: TGTGCCAGCAGCTTAGTCAGGGGGAAAACTAATGAAAAACTGTTTTTT; cdr3_aa: CASSLVRGKTNEKLFF
v_call: TRBV5-1; clone_size: few; d_call: -; j_call: TRBJ1-1; cdr3_nt: TGCGCCAGCAGCCCCCGTGAGCAAATGAACACTGAAGCTTTCTTT; cdr3_aa: CASSPREQMNTEAFF
v_call: TRBV4-2; clone_size: once; d_call: TRBD1; j_call: TRBJ2-7; cdr3_nt: TGTGCCGGCAGCCAAGATGAGGGGGCGGATTACGAGCAGTACTTC; cdr3_aa: CAGSQDEGADYEQYF
v_call: TRBV2; clone_size: -; d_call: -; j_call: TRBJ1-3; cdr3_nt: TGTGCCAGCAGTACCACAGTGGCTTGGGCTGGAAACACCATATATTTT; cdr3_aa: CASSTTVAWAGNTIYF
v_call: TRBV15; clone_size: many; d_call: -; j_call: TRBJ1-5; cdr3_nt: TGTGCCACCAGCAGAATTGGGGCCGGCAATCAGCCCCAGCATTTT; cdr3_aa: CATSRIGAGNQPQHF
v_call: TRBV11-1; clone_size: -; d_call: -; j_call: TRBJ1-3; cdr3_nt: TGTGCCAGCAGCCGTGGACAGAGCTCTGGAAACACCATATATTTT; cdr3_aa: CASSRGQSSGNTIYF
v_call: TRBV24-1; clone_size: -; d_call: TRBD1; j_call: TRBJ1-2; cdr3_nt: TGTGCCACCAGTGACTCACGGACAGGCTATGGCTACACCTTC; cdr3_aa: CATSDSRTGYGYTF
v_call: TRBV2; clone_size: -; d_call: TRBD1; j_call: TRBJ2-6; cdr3_nt: TGTGCCATCGGACAGGGGCTTTCTGGGGCCAACGTCCTGACTTTC; cdr3_aa: CAIGQGLSGANVLTF
v_call: TRBV20-1; clone_size: once; d_call: TRBD1; j_call: TRBJ2-7; cdr3_nt: TGCAGTGCTAGTTGGACAGGGGCCTACGAGCAGTACTTC; cdr3_aa: CSASWTGAYEQYF
v_call: TRBV2; clone_size: once; d_call: -; j_call: TRBJ1-1; cdr3_nt: TGTGCCAGCACCAAGATCCTCACAGGAACGAACACTGAAGCTTTCTTT; cdr3_aa: CASTKILTGTNTEAFF
v_call: TRBV2; clone_size: -; d_call: -; j_call: TRBJ2-7; cdr3_nt: TGTGCCAGCAGTCCCACGGCGGGGGCCGGGGAGCAGTACTTC; cdr3_aa: CASSPTAGAGEQYF
v_call: TRBV7-6; clone_size: -; d_call: TRBD1; j_call: TRBJ1-3; cdr3_nt: TGTGCCAGCAGCCGCGGGACAGGTTTTGATGGAAACACCATATATTTT; cdr3_aa: CASSRGTGFDGNTIYF
v_call: TRBV12-3/TRBV12-4; clone_size: few; d_call: TRBD2; j_call: TRBJ2-2; cdr3_nt: TGTGCCAGCAGTTTCCCTAGCGGGAGGTTAGACACCGGGGAGCTGTTTTTT; cdr3_aa: CASSFPSGRLDTGELFF
v_call: TRBV24-1; clone_size: -; d_call: TRBD1; j_call: TRBJ2-7; cdr3_nt: TGTGCCACCAGTGAACAGGGGTTCGAGCAGTACTTC; cdr3_aa: CATSEQGFEQYF
v_call: TRBV7-9; clone_size: many; d_call: -; j_call: TRBJ2-6; cdr3_nt: TGTGCCAGCAGCTTAGTAGCGGCTGGGGCCAACGTCCTGACTTTC; cdr3_aa: CASSLVAAGANVLTF